The rows below give T cell receptor beta chains drawn from one sample of a study of preoperative IRX-2 immunotherapy in early breast cancer. Measured with immunoSEQ multiplex PCR; TCRdb has only the in-frame clones, and not every one. This table holds 90,000 to 100,000 clones, 86% found once. Material: tumor tissue, obtained after IRX-2 immunotherapy. The receptor source for this set is a human donor with breast cancer. CDR3s include the opening cysteine and the closing phenylalanine or tryptophan. The order of the fields is V gene, clone size, J gene, D gene, CDR3 protein, CDR3 DNA. A D gene is named only where the DNA matches it firmly. Size is omitted from some rows. Given values are once, few, many or a class for expanded clones.

TRBV6-8	few	TRBJ2-3	TRBD2	CASSIPRSGATDTQYF	TGTGCCAGCAGCATTCCGCGTAGCGGGGCTACAGATACGCAGTATTTT
TRBV5-1	NA	TRBJ2-2	NA	CASSFTGTDWGGELFF	TGCGCCAGCAGCTTTACAGGGACGGATTGGGGCGGGGAGCTGTTTTTT
TRBV18	NA	TRBJ1-5	NA	CASSQGGNQPQHF	TGTGCCAGCTCCCAAGGAGGCAATCAGCCCCAGCATTTT
TRBV19	NA	TRBJ2-1	TRBD2	CASSMNGAGGGNEQFF	TGTGCCAGTAGTATGAATGGAGCGGGAGGGGGCAATGAGCAGTTCTTC
TRBV18	NA	TRBJ2-7	NA	CASSPTSYEQYF	TGTGCCAGCTCACCTACGTCCTACGAGCAGTACTTC
TRBV6-8	NA	TRBJ1-2	TRBD1	CASRRPGQGMYGYTF	TGTGCCAGCAGACGCCCGGGACAGGGGATGTATGGCTACACCTTC
TRBV18	few	TRBJ2-1	TRBD2	CASSPAGDSYNEQFF	TGTGCCAGCTCACCCGCGGGGGACTCCTACAATGAGCAGTTCTTC
TRBV30	NA	TRBJ1-2	NA	CAWGFIRDGYTF	TGTGCCTGGGGGTTTATCAGGGACGGCTACACCTTC
TRBV14	NA	TRBJ2-3	TRBD2	CASSHLRESTDTQYF	TGTGCCAGCAGCCATTTGCGGGAGAGCACAGATACGCAGTATTTT
TRBV5-1	few	TRBJ2-7	TRBD1	CASSDPGQSYEQYF	TGCGCCAGCAGCGACCCGGGACAGAGTTACGAGCAGTACTTC
TRBV7-1	NA	TRBJ2-7	NA	CASSLVGFSYEQYF	TGTGCCAGCAGCTTAGTCGGGTTCTCCTACGAGCAGTACTTC
TRBV6-8	NA	TRBJ2-3	NA	CASKRGADTQYF	TGTGCCAGCAAACGGGGAGCAGATACGCAGTATTTT
TRBV15	NA	TRBJ2-5	NA	CATKDFGYQETQYF	TGTGCCACCAAGGACTTCGGGTACCAAGAGACCCAGTACTTC
TRBV19	NA	TRBJ1-1	NA	CASSIRVGGQRSTEAFF	TGTGCCAGTAGTATCAGAGTTGGTGGTCAGCGGAGCACTGAAGCTTTCTTT
TRBV7-5	NA	TRBJ1-3	NA	CASSLDRDLWGNTIYF	TGTGCCAGCAGTTTGGACCGGGACCTGTGGGGAAACACCATATATTTT
TRBV11-3	NA	TRBJ1-1	NA	CASRSGSGNTEAFF	TGTGCCAGCAGATCCGGCAGTGGGAACACTGAAGCTTTCTTT
TRBV6-4	NA	TRBJ2-1	NA	CASRSRGGINIWSQFF	TGTGCCAGCAGATCCCGAGGTGGGATTAATATTTGGAGTCAGTTCTTC
TRBV19	NA	TRBJ2-3	TRBD2	CASSRGDTDTQYF	TGTGCCAGTAGTCGGGGGGACACAGATACGCAGTATTTT
TRBV11-3	NA	TRBJ2-3	NA	CASSPLGPPDTQYF	TGTGCCAGCAGCCCCCTCGGGCCCCCGGATACGCAGTATTTT
TRBV7-4	NA	TRBJ1-1	TRBD1	CASSRGTENTEAFF	TGTGCCAGCAGCCGAGGGACAGAAAACACTGAAGCTTTCTTT
TRBV6-8	few	TRBJ1-1	NA	CASSDEVNTEAFF	TGTGCCAGCAGTGATGAGGTGAACACTGAAGCTTTCTTT
TRBV5-1	once	TRBJ2-3	TRBD2	CASSFSTSSDTQYF	TGCGCCAGCAGCTTCTCGACTAGCTCTGATACGCAGTATTTT
TRBV2	NA	TRBJ2-3	NA	CASSEEVLLYEDTQYF	TGTGCCAGCAGTGAAGAGGTCCTTTTATATGAAGATACGCAGTATTTT